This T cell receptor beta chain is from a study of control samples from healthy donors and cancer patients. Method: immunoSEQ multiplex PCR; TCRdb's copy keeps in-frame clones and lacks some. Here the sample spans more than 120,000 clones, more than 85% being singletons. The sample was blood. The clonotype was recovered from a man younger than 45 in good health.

For the CDR3, the DNA is TGTGCCAGCAGCGTAAAGTCCCAGGCCACCTACGAGCAGTACTTC. Its translation: CASSVKSQATYEQYF. The chain recombines TRBV9 with TRBJ2-7; no reliable D call. Per germline, CDR1 SGDLS and CDR2 YYNGEE. The CDR3 runs 15 residues. V was clipped by 1 base and J by 2 bases, with 13 bases between them.